This paragraph reports one T cell receptor (beta chain). Vbeta (60) and Jbeta (13) primers were used in the PCR. Here immunoSEQ multiplex PCR was the method, and the copy in TCRdb shows in-frame clones only, minus some. The sample yields about 85,000 clones, around 80% seen once. The data stem from a study of cytomegalovirus exposure and HLA in healthy donors. Unmatched junction bases numbered 8, after V lost 5 bases and J lost 4 bases. CDR3 length equals 16 residues. CDR1 and CDR2 from the germline V gene are MNHEY and SVGAGI. The V gene is TRBV6-5, the J gene TRBJ2-1; 10 positions agree with TRBD1. This clonotype was sampled from a man aged 50 to 60 in good health and CMV-seropositive. Sequenced: PBMCs. DNA for the CDR3: TGTGCCAGCAGTCACTTGAGACAGGGGGCTTACAATGAGCAGTTCTTC. Encoded protein: CASSHLRQGAYNEQFF.